The rows below give T cell receptor beta chains drawn from one sample of a study of cytomegalovirus exposure and HLA in healthy donors. The protocol was immunoSEQ multiplex PCR, while the TCRdb copy is restricted to in-frame clones and leaves out a portion. The table includes 130,000 or so clones, approximately 72% detected once. The sequencing sample was made of PBMCs. These receptors were taken from a woman aged 55-69 years in good health and CMV-seronegative. The CDR3 runs from the conserved cysteine through the conserved F or W. The D gene is left open where the match is weak. Some rows have no size entry. The others give once, few or many, or a class for an expanded clone.

d_call j_call v_call clone_size cdr3_aa cdr3_nt
TRBD2 TRBJ2-3 TRBV4-2 NA CASSKGLAGGTDTQYF TGTGCCAGCAGCAAAGGGCTAGCGGGAGGCACAGATACGCAGTATTTT
TRBD1 TRBJ1-1 TRBV27 NA CASSLNRGTEAFF TGTGCCAGCAGTTTAAACAGGGGCACTGAAGCTTTCTTT
NA TRBJ1-4 TRBV18 NA CASSPLTAGSGEKLFF TGTGCCAGCTCACCCCTTACTGCGGGCTCCGGCGAAAAACTGTTTTTT
NA TRBJ2-7 TRBV25-1 NA CASSESGTISYEQYF TGTGCCAGCAGTGAATCTGGGACAATCTCCTACGAGCAGTACTTC
NA TRBJ1-6 TRBV6-5 NA CASKAEAGNSPLHF TGTGCCAGCAAAGCAGAGGCGGGAAATTCACCCCTCCACTTT
NA TRBJ1-2 TRBV5-6 NA CAPGWAGLNYGYTF TGTGCCCCCGGCTGGGCAGGATTGAACTATGGCTACACCTTC
NA TRBJ1-1 TRBV15 NA CATSRDLVVGAEAFF TGTGCCACCAGCAGAGATCTGGTAGTAGGAGCTGAAGCTTTCTTT
TRBD2 TRBJ2-7 TRBV7-2 NA CASSPTSGGGSKQYF TGTGCCAGCAGCCCGACTAGCGGGGGGGGGAGCAAGCAGTACTTC
TRBD1 TRBJ1-2 TRBV29-1 NA CSVEQGAGYTF TGCAGCGTTGAACAGGGGGCTGGCTACACCTTC
NA TRBJ2-3 TRBV4-2 NA CASSSLAEISTDTQYF TGTGCCAGCAGCTCCTTGGCGGAGATTAGCACAGATACGCAGTATTTT
NA TRBJ2-7 TRBV9 NA CASSVGDWNSYEQYF TGTGCCAGCAGCGTAGGGGACTGGAACTCCTACGAGCAGTACTTC
TRBD2 TRBJ2-3 TRBV6-5 NA CASSRDYLNTQYF TGTGCCAGCAGCCGGGACTATTTGAATACGCAGTATTTT
TRBD1 TRBJ2-1 TRBV7-9 once CASSFPSRGTNNYNEQFF TGTGCCAGCAGCTTTCCGAGCAGGGGGACCAATAACTACAATGAGCAGTTCTTC
NA TRBJ2-1 TRBV29-1 few CSVHRGKGEPFF TGCAGCGTTCACCGGGGGAAGGGCGAGCCGTTCTTC
NA TRBJ2-2 TRBV10-1 NA CASSNIKAGRELFF TGCGCCAGCAGCAATATAAAGGCAGGGCGGGAGCTGTTTTTT